The next 17 T cell receptor beta chains were all read from a single sample in a study of T cell responses to AZD1222 COVID-19 vaccine. Some clones are missing from TCRdb's copy, which holds only in-frame ones; the method was immunoSEQ multiplex PCR. The repertoire holds 150,000 or so clones, with approximately 95% as singletons. Sequencing used peripheral blood, obtained on day 0 of MenACWY control vaccination. The receptors here all came from an adult in good health.

The chain carries TRBV6-5 and TRBJ2-7, with D hard to call. V lost 4 bases, J lost 0 bases, and 10 bases lay in between. CDR1 is MNHEY, CDR2 SVGAGI, per germline. The CDR3 contains 14 residues. The CDR3 DNA is TGTGCCAGCAGTTTTACAAAGAGCTCCTACGAGCAGTACTTC. Residues: CASSFTKSSYEQYF.

This clone was found once. CDR3 DNA: TGTGCCAGCAGCGTAGGTTACAGGGGGCTCGAGCAGTACTTC. It is translated as CASSVGYRGLEQYF. V and J are TRBV9 and TRBJ2-7, with 9 bases identical to TRBD1. The V and J ends lost 0 bases and 6 bases, in that order; junction bases with no gene match: 4. This CDR3 is built from 14 residues. Per the germline V gene, CDR1 is SGDLS and CDR2 is YYNGEE.

The CDR3 DNA sequence: TGTGCCAGCAGCTTTGACAGGGAACGCGGCTATGGCTACACCTTC. Encoded protein: CASSFDRERGYGYTF. This rearrangement joins TRBV7-9 to TRBJ1-2; TRBD1 aligns across 7 bases. Germline-derived CDR1 and CDR2 are SEHNR and FQNEAQ (reference sequence). The CDR3 totals 15 residues. Trimming at V came to 3 bases and at J to 4 bases, leaving 8 bases not matched to a gene. Supplemented by reference TRBV7-9 and TRBJ1-2, the full variable domain reads DTGVSQNPRHKITKRGQNVTFRCDPISEHNRLYWYRQTLGQGPEFLTYFQNEAQLEKSRLLSDRFSAERPKGSFSTLEIQRTEQGDSAMYLCASSFDRERGYGYTFGSGTRLTVV.

V and J are TRBV6-5 and TRBJ1-2, with 7 bases lining up with TRBD1. The CDR3 is 15 amino acids. V dropped 6 bases and J dropped 0; count of bases not matched to a gene: 7. The V gene's germline CDR1 is MNHEY and CDR2 SVGAGI. CDR3 residues: CASRKGQKTNYGYTF. DNA of the CDR3: TGTGCCAGCAGGAAGGGACAGAAGACTAACTATGGCTACACCTTC.

At least ten counts were recorded for this clone. The chain links TRBV6-2 or TRBV6-3 to TRBJ2-7; the match to TRBD2 covers 7 bases. The CDR3 has 18 amino acids. The trim removed 4 bases at V and 0 bases at J, leaving 15 bases unmatched. Germline-derived CDR1 and CDR2 are MNHEY and SVGEGT. The CDR3, as DNA: TGTGCCAGCAGTTCCGGGACTACCAATCTACTAAGCTCCTACGAGCAGTACTTC. Translating it yields CASSSGTTNLLSSYEQYF.

The chain carries TRBV18 and TRBJ1-2, with D perhaps TRBD1 (6 bases). The germline V gene encodes CDR1 KGHSH and CDR2 LQKENI. CDR3 size: 16 residues. The V end lost 3 bases, the J end lost 3 bases, and 17 bases lay between the germline ends. The CDR3 nucleotides read TGTGCCAGCTCACCCCCCGGAGGGGGATCCCACTATGGCTACACCTTC. Translation gives CASSPPGGGSHYGYTF.

V usage is TRBV5-6 and J usage is TRBJ1-4; unclear D gene. This CDR3 contains 13 residues. Germline CDR1 SGHDT, CDR2 YYEEEE. With 0 bases removed from V and 7 bases from J, the gap between germline ends came to 7 bases. CDR3: CASSLAVAEKLFF. Written as DNA, the CDR3 is TGTGCCAGCAGCTTGGCTGTTGCTGAAAAACTGTTTTTT.

The chain combines TRBV9 with TRBJ2-1; a possible D gene is TRBD2 (6 bases). CDR3 length equals 15 residues. Germline V gives CDR1 SGDLS, CDR2 YYNGEE. V lost 6 bases and J 0 bases, leaving 13 bases between the germline ends. The CDR3 here is CASTADGSSYNEQFF. Written as DNA, the CDR3 is TGTGCCAGCACCGCGGACGGGAGCTCCTACAATGAGCAGTTCTTC.

This clone was seen more than once but under ten times. The rearrangement joins TRBV2 to TRBJ1-3, with a weak D call TRBD1 (5 bases). CDR3 size: 16 residues. V was trimmed by 6 bases and J by 0 bases, leaving 15 bases between them. In germline, CDR1 is SNHLY, CDR2 FYNNEI. The CDR3 sequence: CASRSWDASSGNTIYF. CDR3 nucleotides: TGTGCCAGCAGATCTTGGGACGCAAGCTCTGGAAACACCATATATTTT.

The chain links TRBV11-1 to TRBJ1-1; D ambiguous. Germline CDR1 and CDR2: SGHAT and FQDESV (reference sequence). The ends were cut back, 2 bases at V and 7 bases at J, with 8 bases in the middle. CDR3 size: 12 residues. The DNA for the CDR3 is TGTGCCAGCAGCTTAAAGCCGAGTGAAGCTTTCTTT. Amino acids: CASSLKPSEAFF.

The V and J genes are TRBV7-8 and TRBJ1-6, with D hard to call. Germline CDR1 is SGHVS and CDR2 is FQNEAQ. The CDR3 sequence is 18 residues long. With 1 base removed from V and 6 bases from J, the gap between germline ends came to 19 bases. The CDR3: CASSLGRFQARGNSPLHF. CDR3 bases: TGTGCCAGCAGCTTAGGAAGGTTCCAGGCCCGTGGTAATTCACCCCTCCACTTT.

This chain uses TRBV7-9 with TRBJ2-1, with a possible D match to TRBD2 (6 bases). The CDR3 is 12 residues long. Germline CDR1 SEHNR, CDR2 FQNEAQ (reference sequence). The V gene lost 4 bases and the J gene lost 13 bases, with 14 bases spanning the gap. The CDR3 region has the DNA TGTGCCAGCAGCTCCCCTAGCGAATTTCAGTTCTTC. Protein: CASSSPSEFQFF. The full variable domain, its missing parts supplied by reference TRBV7-9 and TRBJ2-1, is DTGVSQNPRHKITKRGQNVTFRCDPISEHNRLYWYRQTLGQGPEFLTYFQNEAQLEKSRLLSDRFSAERPKGSFSTLEIQRTEQGDSAMYLCASSSPSEFQFFGPGTRLTVL.

This clone came up once. The chain uses TRBV9 and TRBJ1-1; possible D gene TRBD1, 5 bases. V dropped 3 bases and J dropped 2 bases, with 14 bases sitting between them. The CDR3 totals 15 residues. From germline, CDR1 is SGDLS and CDR2 YYNGEE. DNA for the CDR3: TGTGCCAGCAGCGGACCAGGGAATCTCAACACTGAAGCTTTCTTT. This sequence encodes CASSGPGNLNTEAFF.

V and J are TRBV14 and TRBJ2-3, with 12 bases fitting TRBD2. V lost 3 bases and J lost 4; bases outside the gene matches: 5. The length of the CDR3 is 16 residues. Germline lookup yields CDR1 SGHDN and CDR2 FVKESK. The CDR3 DNA reads as TGTGCCAGCAGCCACGGGTCTAGCGGGGGGGCAGATACGCAGTATTTT. Its protein product is CASSHGSSGGADTQYF.

The chain couples TRBV5-1 to TRBJ2-7, with no clear D. The germline V gene has CDR1 SGHRS and CDR2 YFSETQ. The CDR3 runs to 14 residues. The V and J ends lost 4 bases and 2 bases respectively, with 13 bases between them. CDR3 region: CASSVGLGPYEQYF. The CDR3 coding sequence is TGCGCCAGCAGCGTCGGGTTGGGCCCCTACGAGCAGTACTTC. Filled out from reference TRBV5-1 and TRBJ2-7, the complete variable domain reads KAGVTQTPRYLIKTRGQQVTLSCSPISGHRSVSWYQQTPGQGLQFLFEYFSETQRNKGNFPGRFSGRQFSNSRSEMNVSTLELGDSALYLCASSVGLGPYEQYFGPGTRLTVT.

This rearrangement joins TRBV25-1 to TRBJ1-5; D not resolved. Germline assignment: CDR1 MGHDK and CDR2 SYGVNS. The CDR3 covers 14 residues. Between the trimmed V and J ends, which lost 2 bases and 5 bases, there was a span of 10 bases. CDR3 DNA: TGTGCCAGCAGTGAACCTGGACTCCATCAGCCCCAGCATTTT. Translated: CASSEPGLHQPQHF.

The rearrangement links TRBV19 to TRBJ1-1; TRBD1 aligns across 7 bases. V lost 5 bases, J lost 8 bases, and 8 bases stayed unmatched. In germline, CDR1 is LNHDA, CDR2 SQIVND (reference sequence). The CDR3 is made up of 13 amino acids. The CDR3 DNA reads as TGTGCCAGTAGTGCAACGGGACAGTCGGAAGCTTTCTTT. It codes for CASSATGQSEAFF.